The TCR beta chain described here comes from a study of T cells after yellow fever vaccination. This clonotype has ten or more counts. The germline CDR1 and CDR2 sequences are MGHRA and YSYEKL. The CDR3 has 13 residues. Trimming took 0 bases from V and 11 from J, leaving 11 bases between them. 5'RACE template switching added a universal primer site and UMIs to TCR cDNA. TCRdb called the 5' RACE reads again in MiXCR, with one record for every CDR3 protein. The data show 250,000 to 400,000 distinct CDR3 sequences, with roughly 4.3% seen just once and approximately 19% held by the top ten. Here the sequenced sample was PBMCs, taken 15 days after the yellow fever booster vaccination. This receptor was taken from a man aged 18 to 35 who received the YFV17D yellow fever vaccine. This rearrangement joins TRBV4-1 to TRBJ1-5, with TRBD1 as a possible D gene (5 bases). CDR3 DNA sequence: TGCGCCAGCAGCCAAGATCGGGGCTATACCCAGCATTTT. This gives the protein CASSQDRGYTQHF.